The 31 T cell receptor beta chains below come from one sample, sequenced in a study of early T cells in non-severe SARS-CoV-2 infection (TCRdb year 2021). Library creation used 5' RACE. Instrument on record: NextSeq 500. Clones were called with MiXCR by TCRdb after fastp trimmed the public reads at Q25, and only in-frame beta chains were retained. Rows with a matching CDR3 protein are joined into one entry that keeps the most common DNA and genes. The sample table records 85,000 to 100,000 distinct CDR3 sequences; approximately 10% of these occur just once. Around 4.7% of the sample is held by the ten biggest clonotypes. The sequenced sample consisted of whole blood. The receptors were gathered from an adult who was a healthcare worker with PCR-confirmed SARS-CoV-2 infection or an uninfected control (not recorded which).

This clonotype appeared many times. V and J are TRBV5-4 and TRBJ2-6; tentatively, D is TRBD1 (5 bases). The CDR3 has 18 amino acids. CDR1 and CDR2 (germline): SGHNT, YYREEE (reference sequence). The germline V and J ends were trimmed by 3 bases and 0 bases, with 16 bases remaining between them. The CDR3 nucleotides read TGTGCCAGCAGCTCCCAGGGCTCGAAGAGCTCTGGGGCCAACGTCCTGACTTTC. It is translated as CASSSQGSKSSGANVLTF.

This clonotype has at least ten counts. The V gene is TRBV30, the J gene TRBJ2-2, with TRBD2 matching 8 bases. The V gene end was trimmed by 0 bases and the J gene end by 6 bases; junction bases not matched to a gene: 3. Germline-derived CDR1 and CDR2 are GTSNPN and SVGIG (reference sequence). The CDR3 runs to 14 residues. CDR3: CAWSVIAGSGELFF. CDR3 DNA: TGTGCCTGGAGTGTAATAGCGGGGTCCGGGGAGCTGTTTTTT.

This clonotype was seen a few times. The rearrangement joins TRBV28 to TRBJ2-4; 7 bases agree with TRBD1. The germline V gene encodes CDR1 MDHEN and CDR2 SYDVKM. The V gene end was trimmed by 6 bases and the J gene end by 1 base; junction bases not matched to a gene: 6. The CDR3 runs to 15 residues. CDR3 region: CASSDRDTAKNIQYF. The CDR3 DNA reads as TGTGCCAGCAGCGACAGGGACACGGCCAAAAACATTCAGTACTTC.

The chain recombines TRBV28 with TRBJ2-1, with 7 positions matching TRBD2. J gave up 7 bases and V 1 base, and 4 bases lay outside the gene matches. This CDR3 is 14 amino acids long. CDR1 and CDR2 from the germline V gene are MDHEN and SYDVKM. Here the CDR3 reads CASSLLGGRNEQFF. CDR3 DNA sequence: TGTGCCAGCAGTTTATTGGGAGGGAGAAATGAGCAGTTCTTC.

Comment on this clonotype: This clone may be a read error of a much larger clone one base away. The V call is TRBV7-9, the J call TRBJ1-4; D is ambiguous. Germline V gene sequence: CDR1 SEHNR, CDR2 FQNEAQ (reference sequence). The CDR3 has 14 amino acids. CDR3 sequence (DNA): TGTGTCAGCAACCCCCCGGCCGAAAATGAAAAACTGTTTTTT. This codes for CVSNPPAENEKLFF.

In this sample, this clonotype turned up many times. The chain uses TRBV7-3 and TRBJ2-3; TRBD1 or TRBD2 may be the D gene (5 bases each). V gave up 5 bases and J gave up 0 bases, with 21 bases separating them. CDR3 length: 18 amino acids. Germline lookup yields CDR1 SGHTA and CDR2 FQGTGA. The CDR3 sequence is CASSPRGQGLVSTDTQYF. The CDR3 DNA follows: TGTGCCAGCAGCCCCCGAGGGCAGGGATTAGTCAGCACAGATACGCAGTATTTT.

This clonotype came up many times. The V and J genes are TRBV10-3 and TRBJ1-5; TRBD1 matches at 8 bases. Unmatched junction bases numbered 7, after V lost 4 bases and J lost 8 bases. The CDR3 runs to 14 residues. Germline lookup yields CDR1 ENHRY and CDR2 SYGVKD. The CDR3 coding sequence is TGTGCCATCAGTGGGGGACAGGCGCCTGAGCCCCAGCATTTT. Translation gives CAISGGQAPEPQHF.

This clonotype was counted at least ten times. This rearrangement joins TRBV28 to TRBJ2-7, with 8 nucleotides matching TRBD2. The germline CDR1 and CDR2 sequences are MDHEN and SYDVKM. Trimming removed 6 bases from V and 5 bases from J; junction bases left unmatched: 12. The CDR3 length is 15 residues. The CDR3 coding sequence is TGTGCCAGCAGCCTGGACAGCGGGAGAGGGGACGAGCAGTACTTC. It translates to CASSLDSGRGDEQYF.

The chain couples TRBV28 to TRBJ2-1; TRBD2 matches 8 bases. This CDR3 region has 13 residues. Germline V CDR1 and CDR2: MDHEN, SYDVKM. The V and J ends lost 4 bases and 9 bases, in that order; junction bases with no gene match: 5. CDR3 sequence reads: CASSSRGGGEQFF. DNA for the CDR3: TGTGCCAGCAGTTCCCGGGGGGGTGGTGAGCAGTTCTTC.

The chain joins TRBV7-3 to TRBJ2-3; no definite D call. Trimming took 5 bases from V and 6 from J, leaving 6 bases between them. The CDR3 length is 11 residues. Per the germline V gene, CDR1 is SGHTA and CDR2 is FQGTGA. In nucleotides, the CDR3 is TGTGCCAGCAGCCGCGGCGATACGCAGTATTTT. This codes for CASSRGDTQYF.

The V call is TRBV2, the J call TRBJ1-4; 7 nucleotides agree with TRBD1. The CDR3 has 12 amino acids. V trimming: 6 bases; J trimming: 7 bases; junction bases outside the gene matches: 2. Per germline, CDR1 SNHLY and CDR2 FYNNEI. This CDR3 reads CASSNRGEKLFF. DNA of the CDR3: TGTGCCAGCAGCAACAGGGGTGAAAAACTGTTTTTT.

In its sample, this clonotype is medium-sized (0.01 to 0.1%). The V gene is TRBV7-9, the J gene TRBJ2-3; a possible D gene is TRBD2 (5 bases). Trimming removed 2 bases from V and 6 bases from J, with 15 bases in between. This CDR3 region has 15 residues. Germline V gene data show CDR1 as SEHNR and CDR2 as FQNEAQ (reference sequence). For the CDR3, the DNA is TGTGCCAGCAGCTTAAAGGTTTTAGAGGGCGATACGCAGTATTTT. Translating it yields CASSLKVLEGDTQYF.

This rearrangement joins TRBV7-9 to TRBJ2-1, with a possible D match to TRBD1 (6 bases). Germline V CDR1 and CDR2: SEHNR, FQNEAQ (reference sequence). This CDR3 is built from 13 residues. The V and J ends lost 4 bases and 6 bases respectively, with 10 bases between them. In nucleotides, the CDR3 is TGTGCCAGCAGCTCCTCAGGGGTCAATGAGCAGTTCTTC. Protein: CASSSSGVNEQFF.

The V and J genes are TRBV6-5 and TRBJ1-1; D not certain. Germline CDR1 and CDR2: MNHEY and SVGAGI. This CDR3 region has 14 residues. Trimming pared 7 bases from V and 8 bases from J, leaving 20 bases between. This chain's CDR3 is CASTYRPLGGEAFF. For the CDR3, the DNA is TGTGCCAGCACCTACCGGCCCCTGGGTGGCGAAGCTTTCTTT.

The sample holds a few counts of this clonotype. CDR3 DNA: TGTGCCAGCAGTTCAGGGGGCGGAAAGACTGAAGCTTTCTTT. Residues: CASSSGGGKTEAFF. V gene TRBV6-5 combines with J gene TRBJ1-1; 8 bases agree with TRBD1. Germline V gene sequence: CDR1 MNHEY, CDR2 SVGAGI. V was clipped by 4 bases and J by 5 bases; unmatched bases: 6. The CDR3 is 14 amino acids.

The sample holds many counts of this clonotype. This chain links TRBV2 with TRBJ2-5; D is unresolved. This CDR3 has 14 amino acids. Germline V CDR1 and CDR2: SNHLY, FYNNEI. V was cut by 1 base and J by 2 bases, with 8 bases left in between. In DNA, the CDR3 is TGTGCCAGCAGTGAAGGTAGCAGACAAGAGACCCAGTACTTC. It translates to CASSEGSRQETQYF.

There are a few counts of this clonotype. This rearrangement joins TRBV7-6 to TRBJ2-1; 7 bases are shared with TRBD2. The V and J ends lost 6 bases and 7 bases, in that order; junction bases with no gene match: 12. This CDR3 spans 15 amino acids. Looked up from germline, CDR1 is SGHVS and CDR2 is FNYEAQ. CDR3 region: CASSSSGPLGNEQFF. The CDR3 DNA reads TGTGCCAGCAGTTCTAGCGGCCCCCTGGGGAATGAGCAGTTCTTC.

This clonotype appeared a few times. In DNA, the CDR3 is TGTGCCAGCTATCAGGGGGGCAATCAGCCCCAGCATTTT. This sequence encodes CASYQGGNQPQHF. The chain uses TRBV28 and TRBJ1-5; 7 bases agree with TRBD1. J gave up 2 bases and V 8 bases, and 3 bases lay outside the gene matches. Looked up from germline, CDR1 is MDHEN and CDR2 is SYDVKM. The CDR3 has 13 amino acids. The whole variable domain, remainder taken from reference TRBV28 and TRBJ1-5, is DVKVTQSSRYLVKRTGEKVFLECVQDMDHENMFWYRQDPGLGLRLIYFSYDVKMKEKGDIPEGYSVSREKKERFSLILESASTNQTSMYLCASYQGGNQPQHFGDGTRLSIL.

V and J are TRBV6-5 and TRBJ2-7, with D possibly being TRBD1 (6 bases). Looked up from germline, CDR1 is MNHEY and CDR2 is SVGAGI. V lost 5 bases and J 4 bases, leaving 12 bases between the germline ends. CDR3 length: 13 amino acids. CDR3 DNA sequence: TGTGCCAGCAGTGACAGGAGCCGATACGAGCAGTACTTC. Translation gives CASSDRSRYEQYF.

The rearrangement joins TRBV20-1 to TRBJ2-7, with 8 bases that match TRBD2. This CDR3 has 12 amino acids. In germline, CDR1 is DFQATT, CDR2 SNEGSKA (reference sequence). With V trimmed by 3 bases and J by 4 bases, 2 bases remained unmatched. This CDR3 reads CSARGLGYEQYF. The CDR3 DNA is TGCAGTGCTAGGGGACTAGGTTACGAGCAGTACTTC.

This clonotype was observed at least ten times. The chain carries TRBV24-1 and TRBJ2-4; tentative D call: TRBD1 (7 bases). The CDR3 has 15 amino acids. V was shortened by 5 bases and J by 1 base, with 11 bases between the two germline ends. Germline V lookup: CDR1 KGHDR, CDR2 SFDVKD. The CDR3 nucleotides read TGTGCCACCAGTGCCCCAGGGGGGGCCAAAAACATTCAGTACTTC. Protein product: CATSAPGGAKNIQYF.

This clonotype occurred a few times. The chain couples TRBV15 to TRBJ2-1; 10 bases match TRBD2. The CDR3 is made up of 17 amino acids. Trimming cost V 1 base and J 4 bases; bases outside gene matches: 7. The germline CDR1 and CDR2 sequences are LNHNV and YYDKDF (reference sequence). The CDR3: CATSRGRTSGSYNEQFF. The CDR3 nucleotides are TGTGCCACCAGCAGAGGTAGGACTAGCGGATCGTACAATGAGCAGTTCTTC.

The V call is TRBV29-1, the J call TRBJ2-7, with D tentatively TRBD1 (6 bases). Looked up from germline, CDR1 is SQVTM and CDR2 is ANQGSEA. Trimming removed 4 bases from V and 5 bases from J, with 18 bases in between. CDR3 length: 14 amino acids. CDR3 bases: TGCAGCGTTGTCTTCCAGGGGCAATTCGACGAGCAGTACTTC. This encodes CSVVFQGQFDEQYF.

V is TRBV6-5 and J is TRBJ1-6; D not certain. Germline V gene lookup returns CDR1 MNHEY and CDR2 SVGAGI. This CDR3 is built from 18 residues. V was pared by 0 bases and J by 6 bases, with 18 bases between. In DNA form, the CDR3 reads TGTGCCAGCAGTTACTCGGCCGGGGAGGGAATGATTAATTCACCCCTCCACTTT. As protein: CASSYSAGEGMINSPLHF.

The rearrangement joins TRBV19 to TRBJ2-1; D might be TRBD1 (6 bases). This CDR3 has 16 amino acids. V gave up 6 bases and J gave up 1 base, with 16 bases separating them. In germline, CDR1 is LNHDA, CDR2 SQIVND (reference sequence). The CDR3 nucleotides are TGTGCCAGTAGCCTTACAGGGATAAGGTCCTACAATGAGCAGTTCTTC. Encoded protein: CASSLTGIRSYNEQFF.

The V call is TRBV10-3, the J call TRBJ1-2, with unresolved D. V was pared by 5 bases and J by 5 bases, with 12 bases between. The germline V gene encodes CDR1 ENHRY and CDR2 SYGVKD. The CDR3 is made up of 13 amino acids. The CDR3 is CAISPPSGYGYTF. DNA of the CDR3: TGTGCCATCAGTCCACCCTCGGGGTATGGCTACACCTTC.

The sample holds many counts of this clonotype. The V call is TRBV6-6, the J call TRBJ2-5; 10 bases line up with TRBD2. This CDR3 is built from 14 residues. In germline, CDR1 is MNHNY, CDR2 SVGAGI (reference sequence). V shed 10 bases, J shed 2 bases, and the junction held 7 bases outside the gene matches. In nucleotides, the CDR3 is TGTGCCACCCGCAGGACTAGCGGTCAAGAGACCCAGTACTTC. It is translated as CATRRTSGQETQYF.

This clonotype was observed at least ten times. The rearrangement links TRBV7-7 to TRBJ1-1, with 7 bases lining up with TRBD1. The germline gives CDR1 SSHAT, CDR2 FNYEAQ (reference sequence). After removal of 5 bases from V and 6 bases from J, the junction contained 6 bases not matched to a gene. The CDR3 extends over 13 amino acids. In DNA, the CDR3 is TGTGCCAGCAGCCCAAGACAGGGTGCTGAAGCTTTCTTT. Translation gives CASSPRQGAEAFF.

This clonotype was counted at least ten times. V is TRBV3-1 and J is TRBJ2-1; D gene ambiguous. Germline V lookup: CDR1 LGHDT, CDR2 YNNKEL (reference sequence). The CDR3 runs to 11 residues. Trimming took 5 bases from V and 2 from J, leaving 1 base between them. DNA of the CDR3: TGTGCCAGCAGCACCTACAATGAGCAGTTCTTC. Amino acid sequence: CASSTYNEQFF.

This clonotype was seen ten or more times. This chain joins TRBV7-9 and TRBJ2-1; D is unclear. Germline loops: CDR1 SEHNR, CDR2 FQNEAQ (reference sequence). CDR3 length equals 13 residues. V was shortened by 0 bases and J by 9 bases, with 9 bases between the two germline ends. DNA of the CDR3: TGTGCCAGCAGCTTAGCGGGAACCAGTGAGCAGTTCTTC. It yields the protein CASSLAGTSEQFF.

The chain recombines TRBV12-3 or TRBV12-4 with TRBJ2-2; 7 nucleotides line up with TRBD1. V lost 6 bases, J lost 0 bases, and 7 bases stayed unmatched. This CDR3 spans 16 amino acids. CDR3 nucleotide sequence: TGTGCCAGCAGGACCTTGGGACAGTCGAACACCGGGGAGCTGTTTTTT. It yields the protein CASRTLGQSNTGELFF.